This T cell receptor (beta chain) was observed in a study of T cells expressing NK-cell markers. The germline V gene has CDR1 SGHKS and CDR2 YYEKEE (reference sequence). The CDR3 runs 13 residues. TCRdb reprocessed the 5' RACE reads and stores each CDR3 protein as one record, lacking DNA. In all, the sample yields 450,000 to 600,000 distinct CDR3 sequences. This chain joins TRBV5-5 and TRBJ2-4. This TCR was recovered from a man younger than 35 in good health. Sample: blood T cells: a sorted CD56 or NKG2C T cell subset, CD4+ or CD8+ T cells, or bulk PBMC T cells (not recorded which). CDR3 in amino acids: CASKSLAKNIQYF.